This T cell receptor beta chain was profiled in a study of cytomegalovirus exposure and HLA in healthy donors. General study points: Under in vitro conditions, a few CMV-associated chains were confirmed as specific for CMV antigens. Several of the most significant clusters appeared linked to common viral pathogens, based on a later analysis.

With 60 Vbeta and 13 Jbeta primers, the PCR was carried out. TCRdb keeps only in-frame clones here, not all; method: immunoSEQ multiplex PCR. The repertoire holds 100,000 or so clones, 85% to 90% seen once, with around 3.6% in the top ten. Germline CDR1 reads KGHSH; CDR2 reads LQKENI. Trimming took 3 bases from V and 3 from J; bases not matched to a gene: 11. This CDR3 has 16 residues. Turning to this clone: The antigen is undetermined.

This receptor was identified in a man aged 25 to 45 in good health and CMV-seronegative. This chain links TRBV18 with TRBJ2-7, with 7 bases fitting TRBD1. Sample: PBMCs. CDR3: CASSPPDRPTYYEQYF. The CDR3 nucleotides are TGTGCCAGCTCACCCCCGGACAGGCCGACCTACTACGAGCAGTACTTC.